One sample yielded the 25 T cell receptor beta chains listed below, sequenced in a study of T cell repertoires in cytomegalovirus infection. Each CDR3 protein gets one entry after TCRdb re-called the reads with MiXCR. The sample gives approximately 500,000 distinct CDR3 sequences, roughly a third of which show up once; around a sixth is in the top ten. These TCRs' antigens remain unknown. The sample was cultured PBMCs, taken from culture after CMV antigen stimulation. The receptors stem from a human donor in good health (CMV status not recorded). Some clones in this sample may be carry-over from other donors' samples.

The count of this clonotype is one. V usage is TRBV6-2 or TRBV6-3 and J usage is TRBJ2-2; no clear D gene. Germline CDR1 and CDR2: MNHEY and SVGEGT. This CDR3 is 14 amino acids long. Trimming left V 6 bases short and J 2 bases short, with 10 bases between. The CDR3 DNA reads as TGTGCCAGCAGCCGCGCGGCAAACACCGGGGAGCTGTTTTTT. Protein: CASSRAANTGELFF.

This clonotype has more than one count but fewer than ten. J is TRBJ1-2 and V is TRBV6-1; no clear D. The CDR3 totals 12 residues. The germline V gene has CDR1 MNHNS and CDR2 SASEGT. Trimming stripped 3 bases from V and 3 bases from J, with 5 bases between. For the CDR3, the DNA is TGTGCCAGCAGTGAGGGAGACTATGGCTACACCTTC. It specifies CASSEGDYGYTF.

CDR3: CASSSFAGFTYEQYF. As DNA, the CDR3 is TGTGCCAGCAGCTCCTTCGCGGGGTTCACCTACGAGCAGTACTTC. The chain recombines TRBV7-2 with TRBJ2-7, with D perhaps matching TRBD2 (6 bases). The CDR3 runs to 15 residues. Trimming took 4 bases from V and 2 from J, leaving 15 bases between them. Germline V gene lookup returns CDR1 SGHTA and CDR2 FQGNSA.

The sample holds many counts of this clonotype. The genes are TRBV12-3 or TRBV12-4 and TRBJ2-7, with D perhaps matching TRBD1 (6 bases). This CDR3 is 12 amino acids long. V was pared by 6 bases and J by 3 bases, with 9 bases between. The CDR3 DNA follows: TGTGCCAGCAGCTTACAGGGCTACGAGCAGTACTTC. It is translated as CASSLQGYEQYF.

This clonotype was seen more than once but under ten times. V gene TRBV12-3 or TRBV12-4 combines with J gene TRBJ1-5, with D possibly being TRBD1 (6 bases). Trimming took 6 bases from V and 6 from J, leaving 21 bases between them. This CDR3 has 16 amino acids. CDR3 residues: CASSPRAGQGSQPQHF. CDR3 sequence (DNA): TGTGCCAGCAGCCCTAGGGCGGGACAAGGGAGTCAGCCCCAGCATTTT.

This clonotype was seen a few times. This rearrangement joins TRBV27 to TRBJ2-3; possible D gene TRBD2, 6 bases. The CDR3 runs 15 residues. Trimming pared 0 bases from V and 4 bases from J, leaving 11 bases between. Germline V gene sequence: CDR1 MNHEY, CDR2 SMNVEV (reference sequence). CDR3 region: CASSLSGRGSDTQYF. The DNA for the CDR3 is TGTGCCAGCAGTTTATCCGGGAGAGGATCAGATACGCAGTATTTT.

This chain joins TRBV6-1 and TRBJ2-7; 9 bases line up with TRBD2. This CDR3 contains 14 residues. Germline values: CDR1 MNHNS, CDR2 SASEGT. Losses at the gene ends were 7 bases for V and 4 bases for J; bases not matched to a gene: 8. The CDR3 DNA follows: TGTGCCAGCACCAGGGGGGCGGGAGGGTACGAGCAGTACTTC. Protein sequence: CASTRGAGGYEQYF.

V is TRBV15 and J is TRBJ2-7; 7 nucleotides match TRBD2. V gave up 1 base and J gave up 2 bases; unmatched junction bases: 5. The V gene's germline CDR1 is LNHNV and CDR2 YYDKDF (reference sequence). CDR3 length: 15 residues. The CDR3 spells CATSRGAGNTYEQYV. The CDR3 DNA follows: TGTGCCACCAGCAGAGGAGCGGGAAACACCTACGAGCAGTACGTC.

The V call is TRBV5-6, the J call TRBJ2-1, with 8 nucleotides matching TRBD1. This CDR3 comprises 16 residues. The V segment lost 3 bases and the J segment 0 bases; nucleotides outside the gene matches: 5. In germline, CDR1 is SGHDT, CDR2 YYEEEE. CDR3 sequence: CASSSVTGGSYNEQFF. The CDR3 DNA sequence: TGTGCCAGCAGCTCCGTAACAGGGGGCTCCTACAATGAGCAGTTCTTC. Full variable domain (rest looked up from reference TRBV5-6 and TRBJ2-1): DAGVTQSPTHLIKTRGQQVTLRCSPKSGHDTVSWYQQALGQGPQFIFQYYEEEERQRGNFPDRFSGHQFPNYSSELNVNALLLGDSALYLCASSSVTGGSYNEQFFGPGTRLTVL.

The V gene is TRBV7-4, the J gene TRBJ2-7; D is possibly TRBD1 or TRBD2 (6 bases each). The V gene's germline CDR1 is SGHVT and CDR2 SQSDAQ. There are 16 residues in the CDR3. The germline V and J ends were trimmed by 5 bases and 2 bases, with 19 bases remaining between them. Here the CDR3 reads CASSHDAGRTAYEQYF. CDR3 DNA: TGTGCCAGCAGCCATGATGCGGGGAGGACAGCCTACGAGCAGTACTTC.

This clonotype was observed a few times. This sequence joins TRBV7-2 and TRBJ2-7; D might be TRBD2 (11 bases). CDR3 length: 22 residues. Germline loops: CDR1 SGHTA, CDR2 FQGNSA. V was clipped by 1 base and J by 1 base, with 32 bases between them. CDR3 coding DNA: TGTGCCAGCAGCTTAGAGGACAGGGGGTTGGGTTTAGCGGGAGGGCGTTCCTACGAGCAGTACTTC. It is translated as CASSLEDRGLGLAGGRSYEQYF.

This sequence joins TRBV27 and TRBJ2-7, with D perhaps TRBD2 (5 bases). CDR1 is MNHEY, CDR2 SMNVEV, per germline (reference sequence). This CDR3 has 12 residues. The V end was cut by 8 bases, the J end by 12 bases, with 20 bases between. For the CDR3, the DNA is TGTGCCAGCCGAACGGGGAGCGGAAGACTGTACTTC. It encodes CASRTGSGRLYF.

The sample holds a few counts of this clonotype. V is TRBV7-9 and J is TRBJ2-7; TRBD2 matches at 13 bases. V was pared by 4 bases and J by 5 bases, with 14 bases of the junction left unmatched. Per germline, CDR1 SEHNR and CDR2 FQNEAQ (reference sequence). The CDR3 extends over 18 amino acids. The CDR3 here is CASSSPDSLAGGPHEQYF. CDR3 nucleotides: TGTGCCAGCAGCTCCCCCGACTCACTAGCGGGAGGGCCCCACGAGCAGTACTTC. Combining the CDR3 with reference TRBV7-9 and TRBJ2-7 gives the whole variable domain DTGVSQNPRHKITKRGQNVTFRCDPISEHNRLYWYRQTLGQGPEFLTYFQNEAQLEKSRLLSDRFSAERPKGSFSTLEIQRTEQGDSAMYLCASSSPDSLAGGPHEQYFGPGTRLTVT.

CDR3 bases: TGTGCCAGCAGTGTAGGAGCGGGGGCCCCCTACAATGAGCAGTTCTTC. Its protein is CASSVGAGAPYNEQFF. J is TRBJ2-1 and V is TRBV27; 8 nucleotides match TRBD2. Looked up from germline, CDR1 is MNHEY and CDR2 is SMNVEV (reference sequence). This CDR3 has 16 residues. V trimming: 5 bases; J trimming: 2 bases; junction bases outside the gene matches: 8.

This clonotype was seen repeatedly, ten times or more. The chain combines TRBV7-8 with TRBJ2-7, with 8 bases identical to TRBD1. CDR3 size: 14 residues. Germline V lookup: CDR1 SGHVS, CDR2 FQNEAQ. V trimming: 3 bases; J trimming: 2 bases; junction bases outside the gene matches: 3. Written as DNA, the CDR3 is TGTGCCAGCAGCTTGACGGGACAGGCCTACGAGCAGTACTTC. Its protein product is CASSLTGQAYEQYF.

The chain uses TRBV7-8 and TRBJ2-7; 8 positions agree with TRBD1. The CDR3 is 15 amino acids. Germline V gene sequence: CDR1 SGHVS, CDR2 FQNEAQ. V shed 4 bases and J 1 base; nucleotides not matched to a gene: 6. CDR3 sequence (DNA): TGTGCCAGCAGCTATCGGACAGGGAGGTCCTACGAGCAGTACTTC. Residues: CASSYRTGRSYEQYF. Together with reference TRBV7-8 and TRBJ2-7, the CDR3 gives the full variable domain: GAGVSQSPRYKVAKRGQDVALRCDPISGHVSLFWYQQALGQGPEFLTYFQNEAQLDKSGLPSDRFFAERPEGSVSTLKIQRTQQEDSAVYLCASSYRTGRSYEQYFGPGTRLTVT.

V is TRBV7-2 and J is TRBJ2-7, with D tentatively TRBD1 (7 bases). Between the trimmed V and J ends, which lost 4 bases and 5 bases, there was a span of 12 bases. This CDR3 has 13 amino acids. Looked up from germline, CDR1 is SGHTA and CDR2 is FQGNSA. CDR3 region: CASSSRGVHEQYF. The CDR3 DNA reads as TGTGCCAGCAGCTCCAGGGGGGTCCACGAGCAGTACTTC.

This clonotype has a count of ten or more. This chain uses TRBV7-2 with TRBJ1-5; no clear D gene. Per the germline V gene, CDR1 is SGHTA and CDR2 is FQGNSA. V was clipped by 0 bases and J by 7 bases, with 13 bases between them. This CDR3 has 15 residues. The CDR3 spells CASSLASRAGQPQHF. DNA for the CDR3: TGTGCCAGCAGCTTAGCTAGCCGAGCGGGGCAGCCCCAGCATTTT. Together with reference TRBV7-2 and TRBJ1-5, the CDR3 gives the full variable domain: GAGVSQSPSNKVTEKGKDVELRCDPISGHTALYWYRQSLGQGLEFLIYFQGNSAPDKSGLPSDRFSAERTGGSVSTLTIQRTQQEDSAVYLCASSLASRAGQPQHFGDGTRLSIL.

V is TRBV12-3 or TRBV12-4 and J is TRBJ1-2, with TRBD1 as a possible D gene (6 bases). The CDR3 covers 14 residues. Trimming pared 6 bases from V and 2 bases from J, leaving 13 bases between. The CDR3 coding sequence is TGTGCCAGCAGCCCCCCTCAGGGGAACTATGGCTACACCTTC. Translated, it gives CASSPPQGNYGYTF.

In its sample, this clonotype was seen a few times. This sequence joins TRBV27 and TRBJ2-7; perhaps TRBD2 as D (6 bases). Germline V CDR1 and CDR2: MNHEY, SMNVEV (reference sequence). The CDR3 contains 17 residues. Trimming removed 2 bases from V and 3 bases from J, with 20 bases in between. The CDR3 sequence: CASSLRGGRLGSYEQYF. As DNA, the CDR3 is TGTGCCAGCAGTTTACGGGGAGGCAGGTTGGGTAGCTACGAGCAGTACTTC.

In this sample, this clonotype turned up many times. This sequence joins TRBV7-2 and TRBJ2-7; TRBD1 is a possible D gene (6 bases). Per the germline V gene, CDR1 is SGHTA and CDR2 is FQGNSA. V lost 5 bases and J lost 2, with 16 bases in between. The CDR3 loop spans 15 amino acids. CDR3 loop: CASSTTGYGAYEQYF. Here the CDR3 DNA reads TGTGCCAGCAGCACTACAGGGTACGGGGCCTACGAGCAGTACTTC.

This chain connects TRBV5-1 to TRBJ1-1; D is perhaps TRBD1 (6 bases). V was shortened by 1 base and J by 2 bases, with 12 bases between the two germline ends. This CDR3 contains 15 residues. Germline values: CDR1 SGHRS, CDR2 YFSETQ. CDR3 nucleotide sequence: TGCGCCAGCAGCTTGATTAGGACAGACAACACTGAAGCTTTCTTT. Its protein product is CASSLIRTDNTEAFF.

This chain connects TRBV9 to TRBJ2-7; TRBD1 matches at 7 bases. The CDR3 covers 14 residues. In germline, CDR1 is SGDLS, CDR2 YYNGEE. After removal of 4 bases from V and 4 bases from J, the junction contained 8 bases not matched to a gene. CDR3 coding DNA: TGTGCCAGCAGCTCACAGGGGCTACCGTACGAGCAGTACTTC. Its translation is CASSSQGLPYEQYF.

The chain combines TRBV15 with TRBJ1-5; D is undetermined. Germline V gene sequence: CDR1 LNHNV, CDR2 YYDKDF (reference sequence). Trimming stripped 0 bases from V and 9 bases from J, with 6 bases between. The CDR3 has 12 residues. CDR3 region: CATSRDGPPQHF. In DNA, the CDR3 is TGTGCCACCAGCAGAGATGGACCGCCCCAGCATTTT.

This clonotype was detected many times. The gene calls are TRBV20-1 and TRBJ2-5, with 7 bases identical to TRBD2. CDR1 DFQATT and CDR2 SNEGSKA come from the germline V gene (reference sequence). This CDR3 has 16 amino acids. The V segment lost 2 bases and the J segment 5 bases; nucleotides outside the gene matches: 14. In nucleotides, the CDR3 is TGCAGTGCTAGAAATGGCCGCGGGGCGGGAGAGGAGACCCAGTACTTC. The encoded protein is CSARNGRGAGEETQYF.